The 9 T cell receptor beta chains in this list originate from one sample, sequenced in a study of blood T cell repertoires in COVID-19. Assay used: immunoSEQ multiplex PCR; TCRdb lists only in-frame clones, some missing. Of about 120,000 clones detected, 70% to 90% appear once; the ten largest clones hold approximately 2.3%. Input material: peripheral blood. All receptors come from a man aged 25 to 45 with acute or convalescent COVID-19.

The chain employs TRBV5-1 and TRBJ2-1, with D perhaps TRBD2 (6 bases). V was pared by 7 bases and J by 0 bases, with 11 bases between. Germline CDR1 and CDR2: SGHRS and YFSETQ. This CDR3 contains 14 residues. This CDR3 is CASRGLSSYNEQFF. The CDR3 DNA sequence: TGCGCCAGCCGGGGACTGAGCTCCTACAATGAGCAGTTCTTC. Full variable domain (remainder filled in from reference TRBV5-1 and TRBJ2-1): KAGVTQTPRYLIKTRGQQVTLSCSPISGHRSVSWYQQTPGQGLQFLFEYFSETQRNKGNFPGRFSGRQFSNSRSEMNVSTLELGDSALYLCASRGLSSYNEQFFGPGTRLTVL.

V gene TRBV14 combines with J gene TRBJ2-1, with 7 bases identical to TRBD2. V was clipped by 1 base and J by 7 bases; unmatched bases: 4. The CDR3 spans 14 residues. Germline loops: CDR1 SGHDN, CDR2 FVKESK. CDR3 sequence reads: CASSQVTRENEQFF. CDR3 nucleotides: TGTGCCAGCAGCCAAGTTACGCGGGAGAATGAGCAGTTCTTC.

The chain combines TRBV27 with TRBJ2-1; the D gene is possibly TRBD2 (5 bases). V lost 3 bases to trimming and J lost 8 bases, with 17 bases between them. This CDR3 has 15 amino acids. Germline CDR1 and CDR2: MNHEY and SMNVEV (reference sequence). Here the CDR3 reads CASSFGGLAEDEQFF. CDR3 DNA sequence: TGTGCCAGCAGTTTCGGCGGACTGGCAGAGGATGAGCAGTTCTTC.

V gene TRBV10-3 combines with J gene TRBJ1-6; D is perhaps TRBD1 (5 bases). Looked up from germline, CDR1 is ENHRY and CDR2 is SYGVKD. Trimming cost V 6 bases and J 6 bases, with 6 bases left between them. The CDR3 spans 12 residues. CDR3 amino acids: CAIRGPNSPLHF. CDR3 DNA sequence: TGTGCCATCAGGGGGCCTAATTCACCCCTCCACTTT.

The J gene is TRBJ1-1, the V gene TRBV5-1; the D gene is possibly TRBD1 (5 bases). The V end was cut by 1 base, the J end by 6 bases, with 10 bases between. This CDR3 region has 13 residues. In germline, CDR1 is SGHRS, CDR2 YFSETQ. CDR3 coding DNA: TGCGCCAGCAGCTTGCGCCAGGGTCCTGAAGCTTTCTTT. Translating it yields CASSLRQGPEAFF.

This clone occurred a few times. The chain links TRBV21-1 to TRBJ2-2; no DNA check was done on the table's D call, TRBD2. TRBV21-1 is annotated as a pseudogene. This CDR3 is built from 16 residues. CDR3 protein: CASISGPEGWGGELFF. CDR3 DNA sequence: TGTGCCAGCATCTCCGGGCCAGAGGGATGGGGCGGGGAGCTGTTTTTT.

The J gene is TRBJ1-6, the V gene TRBV2; 7 positions match TRBD1. The CDR3 has 16 residues. Trimming at V came to 7 bases and at J to 5 bases, leaving 11 bases not matched to a gene. The germline CDR1 and CDR2 sequences are SNHLY and FYNNEI. The CDR3 sequence: CASKDRPARDNSPLHF. Here the CDR3 DNA reads TGTGCCAGCAAGGACAGGCCTGCGAGGGATAATTCACCCCTCCACTTT.

This rearrangement joins TRBV4-3 to TRBJ1-2, with 7 bases matching TRBD1. The CDR3 spans 14 residues. CDR1 LGHNA and CDR2 YSLEER come from the germline V gene. The ends lost 3 bases at V and 2 bases at J; junction bases unmatched: 3. CDR3 nucleotides: TGCGCCAGCAGCCAGGCAGGGGGAAACTATGGCTACACCTTC. It encodes CASSQAGGNYGYTF.

The chain links TRBV7-9 to TRBJ2-7; D is possibly TRBD2 (7 bases). Trimming stripped 4 bases from V and 4 bases from J, with 14 bases between. Germline assignment: CDR1 SEHNR and CDR2 FQNEAQ (reference sequence). This CDR3 is 14 amino acids long. The CDR3 bases are TGTGCCAGCAGCTCCCCGGGGGGCGGATACGAGCAGTACGTC. Protein: CASSSPGGGYEQYV.